A single sample gave rise to the 29 T cell receptor beta chains below, sequenced in a study of blood T cells in healthy people across ages. PCR was performed a second time for about 7 to 12 cycles using a sample-barcoded 5' primer and a J-beta primer mix. MiXCR, applied by TCRdb to the 5' RACE reads, yields one record per CDR3 protein. Of some 1,800,000 distinct CDR3 sequences in the sample, about two fifths were seen once. The source material was blood. The receptor source for this set is a human donor in good health.

This chain joins TRBV20-1 and TRBJ2-4; D is possibly TRBD1 or TRBD2 (5 bases each). V was cut by 1 base and J by 2 bases, with 21 bases left in between. Germline CDR1 DFQATT, CDR2 SNEGSKA (reference sequence). The CDR3 consists of 18 residues. CDR3 in amino acids: CSARARDQPSLTKNIQYF. As DNA, the CDR3 is TGCAGTGCTAGAGCCCGGGACCAACCCTCCTTAACCAAAAACATTCAGTACTTC.

V usage is TRBV5-1 and J usage is TRBJ1-2; D remains ambiguous. V was trimmed by 0 bases and J by 6 bases, leaving 27 bases between them. The germline V gene encodes CDR1 SGHRS and CDR2 YFSETQ. The CDR3 contains 19 residues. This chain's CDR3 is CASSLVSVGIPQESNGYTF. The CDR3 nucleotides read TGCGCCAGCAGCTTGGTCTCTGTGGGGATCCCGCAGGAGTCGAATGGCTACACCTTC.

This chain connects TRBV7-6 to TRBJ1-1; no firm D call. Germline CDR1 and CDR2: SGHVS and FNYEAQ. CDR3 size: 15 residues. The V end was cut by 2 bases, the J end by 1 base, with 11 bases between. The CDR3 bases are TGTGCCAGCAGCTTATTTGCAGGCCGGAACACTGAAGCTTTCTTT. It is translated as CASSLFAGRNTEAFF.

The chain combines TRBV7-3 with TRBJ2-3; 7 bases map to TRBD2. V lost 9 bases to trimming and J lost 2 bases; unmatched junction nucleotides: 5. This CDR3 is 13 amino acids long. CDR1 and CDR2 (germline): SGHTA, FQGTGA. CDR3 nucleotide sequence: TGTGCCAGTAGGGGACTACACACAGATACGCAGTATTTT. Translated: CASRGLHTDTQYF.

The genes are TRBV12-3 or TRBV12-4 and TRBJ1-6, with 8 bases that match TRBD1. V dropped 4 bases and J dropped 7; count of bases not matched to a gene: 9. This CDR3 comprises 16 residues. In DNA, the CDR3 is TGTGCCAGCAGTTCAGGACAGGGTATGGGAAATTCACCCCTCCACTTT. Protein product: CASSSGQGMGNSPLHF.

This clonotype was observed a handful of times. J is TRBJ2-7 and V is TRBV7-9; 12 bases agree with TRBD2. Unmatched junction bases numbered 5, after V lost 5 bases and J lost 3 bases. CDR1 and CDR2 from the germline V gene are SEHNR and FQNEAQ (reference sequence). The CDR3 extends over 15 amino acids. The CDR3 nucleotides are TGTGCCAGCAGCAGACTAGCGGGGGCCTTCTACGAGCAGTACTTC. Its protein product is CASSRLAGAFYEQYF.

V gene TRBV4-3 combines with J gene TRBJ2-7; perhaps TRBD1 as D (7 bases). V was shortened by 0 bases and J by 1 base, with 13 bases between the two germline ends. The CDR3 is made up of 16 amino acids. Germline V lookup: CDR1 LGHNA, CDR2 YSLEER. CDR3: CASSQEWQGGSYEQYF. CDR3 nucleotide sequence: TGCGCCAGCAGCCAAGAATGGCAGGGGGGTTCCTACGAGCAGTACTTC.

The J gene is TRBJ2-1, the V gene TRBV7-3; 8 bases map to TRBD2. V was pared by 5 bases and J by 9 bases, with 12 bases of the junction left unmatched. The CDR3 has 15 residues. Germline loops: CDR1 SGHTA, CDR2 FQGTGA. The CDR3, as DNA: TGTGCCAGCAGCCCTGAAGCGGGGGCCCCGAGTGAGCAGTTCTTC. This codes for CASSPEAGAPSEQFF.

J is TRBJ2-7 and V is TRBV6-5, with D possibly TRBD2 on 6 matching bases. TRBJ2-1 matches the DNA end more closely, so the J call is doubtful. The CDR3 consists of 14 residues. Germline lookup yields CDR1 MNHEY and CDR2 SVGAGI. The CDR3 DNA sequence: TGTGCCAGCAGTTACGGGACTTTCTACAATGAGCAGTTCTTC. Amino acid sequence: CASSYGTFYNEQFF.

The chain recombines TRBV7-2 with TRBJ2-1; the D call may be TRBD1 or TRBD2 (7 bases each). This CDR3 is built from 15 residues. V was clipped by 4 bases and J by 8 bases, with 18 bases between them. The germline CDR1 and CDR2 sequences are SGHTA and FQGNSA. For the CDR3, the DNA is TGTGCCAGCAGCTCGCACGGGGAGGGGGCTGATGAGCAGTTCTTC. It encodes CASSSHGEGADEQFF.

This clonotype was picked up one time. The gene calls are TRBV6-2 or TRBV6-3 and TRBJ2-4, with no clear D. Germline loops: CDR1 MNHEY, CDR2 SVGEGT. This CDR3 is built from 13 residues. V lost 6 bases and J lost 8, with 14 bases in between. The CDR3 protein is CASRYDLRDIQYF. In DNA, the CDR3 is TGTGCCAGCAGATATGATCTCCGAGACATTCAGTACTTC.

The CDR3 nucleotides are TGTGCCAGCAGTGAACAGAGGAACACTGAAGCTTTCTTT. Its protein is CASSEQRNTEAFF. V gene TRBV25-1 combines with J gene TRBJ1-1, with D uncertain. The CDR3 contains 13 residues. The V end lost 2 bases, the J end lost 1 base, and 5 bases lay between the germline ends. CDR1 is MGHDK, CDR2 SYGVNS, per germline.

Worth noting for this clonotype: An end of the junction differs from the germline gene, which may be a read error. The rearrangement links TRBV9 to TRBJ1-1; D unresolved. This CDR3 spans 14 amino acids. Germline CDR1 and CDR2: SGDLS and YYNGEE. The CDR3 DNA sequence: TGTGCCAGCAACGTAGACCCCCAGAACACTGAAGCTTTCTTT. Amino acid sequence: CASNVDPQNTEAFF.

This clonotype was observed a few times. The gene calls are TRBV7-2 and TRBJ1-4; D possibly corresponds to TRBD1 (5 bases). CDR3 length: 15 residues. Trimming removed 4 bases from V and 8 bases from J, with 17 bases in between. CDR1 is SGHTA and CDR2 is FQGNSA in the germline V gene. CDR3 in amino acids: CASSSQPGRREKLFF. CDR3 nucleotides: TGTGCCAGCAGCTCCCAACCGGGGCGCAGGGAAAAACTGTTTTTT.

This clonotype appeared a few times. The chain is built from TRBV6-5 and TRBJ1-5; a weak D match, TRBD1 (6 bases). V was pared by 5 bases and J by 0 bases, with 11 bases between. This CDR3 has 15 residues. CDR1 and CDR2 (germline): MNHEY, SVGAGI. CDR3 sequence reads: CASSKQGYSNQPQHF. CDR3 in DNA: TGTGCCAGCAGTAAACAGGGCTATAGCAATCAGCCCCAGCATTTT.

Comments on this clonotype: One end of the junction varies from germline; a read error may be responsible. The chain links TRBV7-9 to TRBJ1-2; D gene unclear. Germline loops: CDR1 SEHNR, CDR2 FQNEAQ (reference sequence). This CDR3 has 14 amino acids. The CDR3 sequence: CAGSLEGRWSGYTF. The CDR3, as DNA: TGTGCCGGCAGCTTAGAGGGTCGGTGGAGTGGCTACACCTTC.

A remark on this clonotype: A junction boundary mismatches the germline segment, possibly from a read error. The CDR3 nucleotides are TGTGCCGGCAGTCGGGCGGGGTCAGCCAATGAGCAGTTCTTC. It encodes CAGSRAGSANEQFF. The chain employs TRBV27 and TRBJ2-1; a possible D gene is TRBD2 (6 bases). CDR1 and CDR2 (germline): MNHEY, SMNVEV (reference sequence). This CDR3 is 14 amino acids long.

The chain links TRBV12-3 or TRBV12-4 to TRBJ1-6, with unresolved D. Trimming pared 5 bases from V and 9 bases from J, leaving 11 bases between. The length of the CDR3 is 13 residues. CDR3: CASSTTNSSPLHF. CDR3 nucleotide sequence: TGTGCCAGCAGTACGACGAACAGTTCACCCCTCCACTTT.

About this clonotype: A read error may explain this, as a much larger clone is one base away. The chain has TRBV28 and TRBJ2-6; a weak D match, TRBD1 (5 bases). Germline V gene data show CDR1 as MDHEN and CDR2 as SYDVKM. The CDR3 length is 16 residues. The CDR3 reads CASSTGATSGANVRTF. CDR3 sequence (DNA): TGTGCCAGCAGTACAGGAGCTACCTCTGGGGCCAACGTCCGGACTTTC.

In this sample, this clonotype turned up a few times. This chain joins TRBV20-1 and TRBJ2-3, with 11 bases matching TRBD2. This CDR3 spans 14 amino acids. The germline V gene encodes CDR1 DFQATT and CDR2 SNEGSKA (reference sequence). With V trimmed by 0 bases and J by 8 bases, 4 bases remained unmatched. CDR3 in amino acids: CSARDSGGAVTQYF. The CDR3 DNA follows: TGCAGTGCTAGAGATAGCGGGGGGGCAGTTACGCAGTATTTT.

Worth noting for this clonotype: At one boundary the junction diverges from the germline segment, which might be a read error. This chain joins TRBV7-8 and TRBJ2-2; possible D gene TRBD2, 7 bases. The germline V gene encodes CDR1 SGHVS and CDR2 FQNEAQ. The CDR3 covers 17 residues. As DNA, the CDR3 is TGTGCCAGCAGCTTAGCACTGGCGGGGGCGAACATCGGGGAGCTGTTTTTT. This codes for CASSLALAGANIGELFF. Looking up the rest from reference TRBV7-8 and TRBJ2-2 gives the full variable domain: GAGVSQSPRYKVAKRGQDVALRCDPISGHVSLFWYQQALGQGPEFLTYFQNEAQLDKSGLPSDRFFAERPEGSVSTLKIQRTQQEDSAVYLCASSLALAGANIGELFFGEGSRLTVL.

V is TRBV5-1 and J is TRBJ2-5; the D gene is possibly TRBD1 (5 bases). Germline V CDR1 and CDR2: SGHRS, YFSETQ. CDR3 length: 16 residues. Trimming took 0 bases from V and 7 from J, leaving 19 bases between them. The CDR3 region has the DNA TGCGCCAGCAGCTTGGCAGGCAGGGAAGATGAAGGGACCCAGTACTTC. This encodes CASSLAGREDEGTQYF. Full variable domain (remainder filled in from reference TRBV5-1 and TRBJ2-5): KAGVTQTPRYLIKTRGQQVTLSCSPISGHRSVSWYQQTPGQGLQFLFEYFSETQRNKGNFPGRFSGRQFSNSRSEMNVSTLELGDSALYLCASSLAGREDEGTQYFGPGTRLLVL.

The chain has TRBV4-2 and TRBJ2-7, with 13 positions matching TRBD2. The CDR3 spans 17 residues. The germline V gene has CDR1 LGHNA and CDR2 YNFKEQ. V shed 6 bases and J 0 bases; nucleotides not matched to a gene: 8. The CDR3 loop is CASRRGLAGEISYEQYF. The CDR3 DNA sequence: TGTGCCAGCAGACGAGGACTAGCGGGGGAGATCTCCTACGAGCAGTACTTC.

The rearrangement joins TRBV29-1 to TRBJ2-5; TRBD1 matches 7 bases. J lost 5 bases, V lost 8 bases, and 11 bases had no gene match. Germline V lookup: CDR1 SQVTM, CDR2 ANQGSEA. This CDR3 has 13 residues. The CDR3 loop is CSTIQGPEETQYF. The CDR3 region has the DNA TGCAGCACAATACAGGGGCCGGAGGAGACCCAGTACTTC.

This chain joins TRBV6-2 or TRBV6-3 and TRBJ2-3, with 8 bases fitting TRBD1. Trimming took 5 bases from V and 4 from J; bases not matched to a gene: 8. CDR3 size: 15 residues. Germline CDR1 MNHEY, CDR2 SVGEGT. The CDR3 reads CASSTTGDLPDTQYF. CDR3 DNA: TGTGCCAGCAGTACGACAGGGGATCTTCCAGATACGCAGTATTTT.

This clonotype was found many times. DNA of the CDR3: TGCAGCGTTTGGAACCCCGCCTACGAGCAGTACTTC. Its protein is CSVWNPAYEQYF. The chain carries TRBV29-1 and TRBJ2-7, with D hard to call. There are 12 residues in the CDR3. Trimming stripped 5 bases from V and 2 bases from J, with 10 bases between. CDR1 SQVTM and CDR2 ANQGSEA come from the germline V gene.

This chain connects TRBV4-2 to TRBJ1-1, with 9 bases lining up with TRBD1. The CDR3 loop spans 15 amino acids. Trimming cost V 5 bases and J 3 bases; bases outside gene matches: 7. The germline CDR1 and CDR2 sequences are LGHNA and YNFKEQ. The CDR3 protein is CASSETGTGHTEAFF. CDR3 DNA: TGTGCCAGCAGCGAAACCGGGACAGGGCACACTGAAGCTTTCTTT.

Of note for this clonotype: Germline and junction disagree at one end, which may indicate a read error. The chain recombines TRBV5-4 with TRBJ1-6; D not resolved. CDR3 size: 12 residues. From germline, CDR1 is SGHNT and CDR2 YYREEE (reference sequence). The CDR3 sequence is CASSTRNPPLHF. DNA of the CDR3: TGTGCCAGCAGCACCCGTAATCCACCCCTCCACTTT.

This clonotype has more than one count but fewer than ten. The chain couples TRBV29-1 to TRBJ1-2; possible D gene TRBD1, 5 bases. Germline-derived CDR1 and CDR2 are SQVTM and ANQGSEA. V lost 3 bases and J lost 13, with 21 bases in between. There are 13 residues in the CDR3. This CDR3 reads CSVDGGEMPRGTF. The CDR3 DNA is TGCAGCGTTGATGGGGGGGAGATGCCCCGGGGCACCTTC.